The rows below give T cell receptor beta chains drawn from one sample of a study of blood T cell repertoires in COVID-19. The repertoire was sequenced with immunoSEQ multiplex PCR; TCRdb's copy has only in-frame clones and lacks some. In the table there are about 220,000 clones, roughly 80% of which are singletons. What was sequenced was peripheral blood. The receptors come from a human donor in a cohort sampled during active COVID-19. CDR3s include the opening cysteine and the closing phenylalanine or tryptophan. The order of the fields is D gene, V gene, J gene, clone size, CDR3 length, CDR3 DNA, CDR3 protein. A D gene is named only where the DNA matches it firmly. The size of a clone is reported for some rows only, either as once, few or many, or as a class for expanded clones.

>NA|TRBV18|TRBJ1-5|NA|15
TGTGCCAGCTCACGAATCACAGGGTCCAATCAGCCCCAGCATTTT
CASSRITGSNQPQHF
>NA|TRBV28|TRBJ2-7|NA|15
TGTGCCAGCAGCTTCGAGGGCGGCGTGATCGACGAGCAGTACTTC
CASSFEGGVIDEQYF
>TRBD2|TRBV18|TRBJ2-1|NA|15
TGTGCCAGCTCATCACTAGCGGGCCGTGGTAATGAGCAGTTCTTC
CASSSLAGRGNEQFF
>TRBD1|TRBV6-6|TRBJ1-2|NA|13
TGTGCCAGCAGTCCCCGGACAGGCTCCGGCTACACCTTC
CASSPRTGSGYTF
>TRBD1|TRBV3-1/TRBV3-2|TRBJ1-5|NA|14
TGTGCCAGCAGCCAACGCCAGGGGGGTCAGCCCCAGCATTTT
CASSQRQGGQPQHF
>NA|TRBV3-1/TRBV3-2|TRBJ1-2|once|13
TGTGCCAGCAGCCAAGTTGTCGGCTATGGCTACACCTTC
CASSQVVGYGYTF
>TRBD1|TRBV30|TRBJ2-7|NA|14
TGTGCCTGGGACGGGACAGGGACCCTAGACGAGCAGTACTTC
CAWDGTGTLDEQYF
>NA|TRBV29-1|TRBJ2-7|few|8
TGCGGCAGGGGCGAGCAGTACTTC
CGRGEQYF
>TRBD1|TRBV18|TRBJ1-4|NA|15
TGTGCCAGCTCACCACGTCACAGGGGGGAAGAAAAACTGTTTTTT
CASSPRHRGEEKLFF
>TRBD2|TRBV5-1|TRBJ2-1|NA|16
TGCGCCAGCAGCTTGGCAAGCGGGAGCTCCTACAATGAGCAGTTCTTC
CASSLASGSSYNEQFF
>NA|TRBV15|TRBJ1-4|once|15
TGTGCCACCAGCAGAGGGTGGACTGGGAATGAAAAACTGTTTTTT
CATSRGWTGNEKLFF
>TRBD2|TRBV7-2|TRBJ2-2|NA|17
TGTGCCAGCAGCCGTGCGGGGACTAGCGGGACCACCGGGGAGCTGTTTTTT
CASSRAGTSGTTGELFF
>NA|TRBV27|TRBJ1-2|NA|13
TGTGCCAGCAGTTCTCAGGGTAACTATGGCTACACCTTC
CASSSQGNYGYTF
>TRBD1|TRBV5-1|TRBJ2-2|NA|16
TGCGCCAGCAGCTCACGTCCGACAGGGGATACCGGGGAGCTGTTTTTT
CASSSRPTGDTGELFF
>TRBD2|TRBV5-1|TRBJ2-3|NA|15
TGCGCCAGCAGCTTATGGACTAGCGGTACAGATACGCAGTATTTT
CASSLWTSGTDTQYF
>TRBD1|TRBV7-8|TRBJ1-2|NA|17
TGTGCCAGCAGCGTCCGGGACAGGGAACCGATTAACTATGGCTACACCTTC
CASSVRDREPINYGYTF
>NA|TRBV10-3|TRBJ1-1|NA|14
TGTGCCATCAGGAGACCCACGTCGGGCACTGAAGCTTTCTTT
CAIRRPTSGTEAFF
>NA|TRBV6-2/TRBV6-3|TRBJ1-2|NA|14
TGTGCCAGCAGTTACTTTCTAGGAGGGACTGGCTACACCTTC
CASSYFLGGTGYTF
>TRBD2|TRBV19|TRBJ2-1|NA|14
TGTGCCAGTAGCTGGACTAGCGGGAGCAATGAGCAGTTCTTC
CASSWTSGSNEQFF
>TRBD1|TRBV9|TRBJ2-2|NA|19
TGTGCCAGCAGCCTACGGACAGGGGGCTCTGTGCTGAAAACCGGGGAGCTGTTTTTT
CASSLRTGGSVLKTGELFF
>TRBD1|TRBV10-3|TRBJ1-1|NA|13
TGTGCCATCAGCCGGGACAGGGGTATCGGAGCTTTCTTT
CAISRDRGIGAFF
>NA|TRBV19|TRBJ1-1|few|15
TGTGCCAGTACGGTGGGGGCCGCGGGGAACACTGAAGCTTTCTTT
CASTVGAAGNTEAFF
>TRBD1|TRBV2|TRBJ2-7|NA|14
TGTGCCAGCAGTGACCTAGACAGGGCGGTCGAGCAGTACTTC
CASSDLDRAVEQYF
>NA|TRBV11-2|TRBJ1-2|NA|16
TGTGCCAGCAGCTTAGTAGGGCACGGGGACTACTATGGCTACACCTTC
CASSLVGHGDYYGYTF
>NA|TRBV7-6|TRBJ1-4|few|15
TGTGCCAGCAGCTTAGGAGGCAGCCTAAATGAAAAACTGTTTTTT
CASSLGGSLNEKLFF
>TRBD1|TRBV6-2/TRBV6-3|TRBJ1-2|NA|13
TGTGCCAGCAGTTATAAGGGGGCGGTAGGCTACACCTTC
CASSYKGAVGYTF
>TRBD2|TRBV7-2|TRBJ2-1|NA|14
TGTGCCAGCAGCTTGCGGGAGAAGCGGAATGAGCAGTTCTTC
CASSLREKRNEQFF
>TRBD2|TRBV6-2/TRBV6-3|TRBJ2-1|NA|15
TGTGCCAGCAGTTACTTGGGACTAGGGTACAATGAGCAGTTCTTC
CASSYLGLGYNEQFF
>NA|TRBV9|TRBJ1-1|few|12
TGTGCCAGCAGCGTAGGCGGCCCTGAAGCTTTCTTT
CASSVGGPEAFF
>NA|TRBV28|TRBJ2-7|NA|13
TGTGCCATCTCCCTCGGACTTCTCTACGAGCAGTACTTC
CAISLGLLYEQYF
>TRBD2|TRBV11-2|TRBJ2-7|NA|13
TGTGCCAGCAGCCAGGGACTAGCCTACGAGCAGTACTTC
CASSQGLAYEQYF
>TRBD2|TRBV19|TRBJ2-1|NA|14
TGTGCCAGTAGTATTGGGACTAGGTTCGGTGAGCAGTTCTTC
CASSIGTRFGEQFF
>TRBD1|TRBV5-1|TRBJ2-7|once|15
TGCGCCAGCAGCCCAGGGGGAAGGAGCTCCTACGAGCAGTACTTC
CASSPGGRSSYEQYF
>NA|TRBV11-2|TRBJ2-1|NA|15
TGTGCCAGCAGCTTAAATCCCGTCGCCTACAATGAGCAGTTCTTC
CASSLNPVAYNEQFF
>NA|TRBV9|TRBJ2-7|NA|13
TGTGCCAGCAGCGTAGAGGGAGTAACCGAGCAGTACTTC
CASSVEGVTEQYF